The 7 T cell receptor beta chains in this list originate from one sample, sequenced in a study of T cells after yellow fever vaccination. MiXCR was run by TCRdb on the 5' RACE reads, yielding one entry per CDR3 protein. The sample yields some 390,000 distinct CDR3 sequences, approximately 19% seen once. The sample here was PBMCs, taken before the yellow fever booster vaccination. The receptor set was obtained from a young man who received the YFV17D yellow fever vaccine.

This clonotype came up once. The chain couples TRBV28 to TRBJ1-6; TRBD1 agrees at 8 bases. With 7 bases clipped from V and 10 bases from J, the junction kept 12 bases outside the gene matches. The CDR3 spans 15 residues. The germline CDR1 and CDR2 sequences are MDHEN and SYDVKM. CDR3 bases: TGTGCCAGCACCAGATTAGGACAGGGCGACTCACCCCTCCACTTT. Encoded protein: CASTRLGQGDSPLHF.

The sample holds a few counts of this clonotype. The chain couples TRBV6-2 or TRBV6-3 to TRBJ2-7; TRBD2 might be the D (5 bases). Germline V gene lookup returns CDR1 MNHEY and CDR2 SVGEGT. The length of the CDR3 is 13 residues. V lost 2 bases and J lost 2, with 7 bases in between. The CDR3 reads CASSYGGPYEQYV. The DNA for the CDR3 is TGTGCCAGCAGTTACGGCGGGCCCTACGAGCAGTACGTC.

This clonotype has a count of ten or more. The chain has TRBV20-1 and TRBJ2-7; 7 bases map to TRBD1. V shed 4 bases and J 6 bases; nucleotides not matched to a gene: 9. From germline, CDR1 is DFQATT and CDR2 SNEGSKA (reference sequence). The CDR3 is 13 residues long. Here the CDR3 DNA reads TGCAGTGCTACAAGACAGGGTCTGATCGAGCAGTACGTC. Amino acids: CSATRQGLIEQYV.

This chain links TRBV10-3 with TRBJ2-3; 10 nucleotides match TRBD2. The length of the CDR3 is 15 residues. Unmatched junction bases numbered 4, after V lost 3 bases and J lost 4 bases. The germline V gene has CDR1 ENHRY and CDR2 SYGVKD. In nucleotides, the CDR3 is TGTGCCATCAGTGAACCTAGCGGGGGCCCAGATACGCAGTATTTT. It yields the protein CAISEPSGGPDTQYF.

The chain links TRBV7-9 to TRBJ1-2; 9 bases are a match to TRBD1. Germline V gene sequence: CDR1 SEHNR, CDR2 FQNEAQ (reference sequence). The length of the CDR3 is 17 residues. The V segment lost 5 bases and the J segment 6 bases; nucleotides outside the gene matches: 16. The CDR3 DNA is TGTGCCAGCAGCCCAAACAGGGGGCCGATCTTAGGCGATGGCTACACCTTC. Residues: CASSPNRGPILGDGYTF.

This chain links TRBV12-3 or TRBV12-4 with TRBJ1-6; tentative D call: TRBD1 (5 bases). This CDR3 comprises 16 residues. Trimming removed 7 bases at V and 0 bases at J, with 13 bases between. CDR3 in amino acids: CASTRARGSYNSPLHF. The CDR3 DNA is TGTGCCAGCACTAGAGCTAGGGGCTCCTATAATTCACCCCTCCACTTT.

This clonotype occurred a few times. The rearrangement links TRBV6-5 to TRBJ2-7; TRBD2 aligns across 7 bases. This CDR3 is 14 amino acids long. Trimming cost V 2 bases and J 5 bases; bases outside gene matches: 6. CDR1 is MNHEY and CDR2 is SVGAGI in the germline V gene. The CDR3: CASSYGGGMNEQYF. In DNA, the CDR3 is TGTGCCAGCAGTTACGGGGGGGGTATGAACGAGCAGTACTTC.